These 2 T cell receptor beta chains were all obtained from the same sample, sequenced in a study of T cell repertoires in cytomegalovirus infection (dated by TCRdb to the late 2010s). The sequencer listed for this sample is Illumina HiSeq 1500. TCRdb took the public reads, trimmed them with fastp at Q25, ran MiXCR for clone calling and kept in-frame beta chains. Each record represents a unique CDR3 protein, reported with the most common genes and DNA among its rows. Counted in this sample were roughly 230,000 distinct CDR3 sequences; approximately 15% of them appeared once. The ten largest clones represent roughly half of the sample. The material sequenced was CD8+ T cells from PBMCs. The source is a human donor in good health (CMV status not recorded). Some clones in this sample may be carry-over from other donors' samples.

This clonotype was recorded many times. CDR3 amino acids: CASSPWVGFSDTQYF. Here the CDR3 DNA reads TGTGCCAGCAGCCCATGGGTCGGGTTCTCAGATACGCAGTATTTT. The chain recombines TRBV7-2 with TRBJ2-3, with D uncertain. This CDR3 has 15 residues. Germline V CDR1 and CDR2: SGHTA, FQGNSA. The germline V and J ends were trimmed by 5 bases and 4 bases, with 16 bases remaining between them.

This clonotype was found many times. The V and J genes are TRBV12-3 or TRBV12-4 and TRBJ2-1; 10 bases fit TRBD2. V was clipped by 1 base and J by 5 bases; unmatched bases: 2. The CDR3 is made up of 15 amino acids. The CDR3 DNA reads TGTGCCAGCAGTTTAGGGACTAGCGGAAACAATGAGCAGTTCTTC. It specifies CASSLGTSGNNEQFF.